The clone carrying this T cell receptor beta chain showed up just once. Its antigen remains unknown. This sample is drawn from a study of cytomegalovirus exposure and HLA in healthy donors. Study-wide results and limits: Among the most significant clusters, several appeared linked to common viral pathogens in a later analysis. Reportedly, cytomegalovirus status was diagnosed with high sensitivity and specificity.

Amplification used 60 Vbeta primers and 13 Jbeta primers. Sequencing was performed with immunoSEQ multiplex PCR; in TCRdb, only in-frame clones are kept and a portion is missing. This sample has around 170,000 clones, with 84% found just once. Germline V gene sequence: CDR1 SGHAT, CDR2 FQDESV (reference sequence). The trim removed 5 bases at V and 12 bases at J, leaving 3 bases unmatched. This CDR3 spans 13 amino acids. The specimen was PBMCs. The chain recombines TRBV11-1 with TRBJ2-1; 14 bases match TRBD2. This sequence originates from a boy under 10 years old in good health and CMV-seronegative. The CDR3 DNA sequence: TGTGCCAGCAGCCCAGGACTAGCGGGAGGGCAGTTCTTC. Amino acids: CASSPGLAGGQFF.